The clone carrying this T cell receptor beta chain was counted ten times or more. No antigen is known for it. This sample stems from a study of response to subunit inactivated influenza vaccine. In TCRdb, the RT-PCR reads were re-called with MiXCR into one record per CDR3 protein. The profile shows 530,000 or so distinct CDR3 sequences, around 15% of them singletons. Germline values: CDR1 ENHRY, CDR2 SYGVKD. The length of the CDR3 is 15 residues. V shed 2 bases, J shed 5 bases, and the junction held 4 bases outside the gene matches. Study-wide results and limits: Researchers suggested that each seasonal influenza vaccination recruits few new T cells.

This sequence was found in a man aged 45 to 65 who received an inactivated influenza vaccine. This chain links TRBV10-3 with TRBJ2-2, with TRBD1 identical over 8 bases. Specimen: PBMCs from blood, collected roughly 12 days after vaccination. As DNA, the CDR3 is TGTGCCATCAGTGAGGAGAACAGGGGGACCGGGGAGCTGTTTTTT. It specifies CAISEENRGTGELFF.